This is a list of T cell receptor beta chains from one sample in a study of shared clonotypes between healthy human individuals. Assay: immunoSEQ multiplex PCR; the TCRdb copy retains only in-frame clones and omits some. The data hold some 740,000 clones, with roughly 92% observed a single time. Sequencing input: naive CD8+ T cells sorted from blood. These TCRs come from a man aged 25 to 40 in good health. CDR3s include the opening cysteine and the closing phenylalanine or tryptophan. D genes are given only for firm matches. For some rows the clone size is stated as once, few or many, or as a class when expanded; others skip it.

>once|TRBV29-1|.|TRBJ2-7
TGCAGCGTTGAGGCAGGGAGCTCCTACGAGCAGTACTTC
CSVEAGSSYEQYF
>.|TRBV15|TRBD2|TRBJ2-1
TGTGCCACCAGCACCCAAGAGCGGGAAAACAATGAGCAGTTCTTC
CATSTQERENNEQFF
>.|TRBV6-5|.|TRBJ2-3
TGTGCCAGCAGTTCGGGGTGGACAGATACGCAGTATTTT
CASSSGWTDTQYF
>.|TRBV19|.|TRBJ1-5
TGTGCCAGTAGTAGAGGCCCTCGGGGGGCGGTCAATCAGCCCCAGCATTTT
CASSRGPRGAVNQPQHF
>.|TRBV19|TRBD2|TRBJ2-1
TGTGCCAGTAGCACCGATCCCCCTATAGCGGGAGTTTATTACAATGAGCAGTTCTTC
CASSTDPPIAGVYYNEQFF
>.|TRBV19|.|TRBJ1-5
TGTGCCAGTAGTATCGGACCGACCCTTAGCAATCAGCCCCAGCATTTT
CASSIGPTLSNQPQHF
>.|TRBV2|.|TRBJ2-6
TGTGCCAGCAGTGACAGTTACTCTGGGGCCAACGTCCTGACTTTC
CASSDSYSGANVLTF
>once|TRBV4-1|TRBD1|TRBJ2-7
TGCGCCAGCAGCCAGGAACCGGGACAGTCCTACGAGCAGTACTTC
CASSQEPGQSYEQYF
>.|TRBV15|TRBD1|TRBJ2-7
TGTGCCACCAGCAGAGGGACAGGGAACTCCTACGAGCAGTACTTC
CATSRGTGNSYEQYF
>.|TRBV15|.|TRBJ1-2
TGTGCCACCTCCATAGAGGGGGAAGCTAACTATGGCTACACCTTC
CATSIEGEANYGYTF
>.|TRBV7-9|TRBD1|TRBJ2-5
TGTGCCAGCAGCCCTACGCCGGGACAGATTTCTCTGGAGACCCAGTACTTC
CASSPTPGQISLETQYF
>.|TRBV27|.|TRBJ2-7
TGTGCCAGCAGTTTATCAGGGGGAGGCTCCTACGAGCAGTACTTC
CASSLSGGGSYEQYF
>.|TRBV5-8|.|TRBJ2-3
TGTGCCAGCAGCTTGGGGGTAGCGGTCACAGATACGCAGTATTTT
CASSLGVAVTDTQYF
>.|TRBV29-1|.|TRBJ2-7
TGCAGCGTTGGCGGTCTGGACAACTCCTACGAGCAGTACTTC
CSVGGLDNSYEQYF
>.|TRBV29-1|.|TRBJ2-7
TGCAGCGTTGAAGAAGGGAGCCCCTACGAGCAGTACTTC
CSVEEGSPYEQYF
>once|TRBV15|.|TRBJ1-2
TGTGCCACAAAAGAACGGGACGGTAACTATGGCTACACCTTC
CATKERDGNYGYTF
>.|TRBV18|.|TRBJ1-1
TGTGCCAGCTCACCACCGGGGTCGAACACTGAAGCTTTCTTT
CASSPPGSNTEAFF
>.|TRBV9|.|TRBJ2-1
TGTGCCAGCAGCGTCCCTAGGAACAATGAGCAGTTCTTC
CASSVPRNNEQFF
>.|TRBV5-6|.|TRBJ2-7
TGTGCCAGCAGCCCTCCCGGAAATTTTTACGAGCAGTACTTC
CASSPPGNFYEQYF
>once|TRBV5-4|.|TRBJ2-3
TGTGCCAGCAGCTTGGTGGTAGGAGGGACAGATACGCAGTATTTT
CASSLVVGGTDTQYF
>once|TRBV30|TRBD2|TRBJ2-7
TGTGCCTGGAGTGGGGAAACACTAGCGGGAGTTACCTACGAGCAGTACTTC
CAWSGETLAGVTYEQYF
>once|TRBV5-6|TRBD2|TRBJ2-7
TGTGCCAGCAGCTCCGGAGCGGGAGCCCTTTACGAGCAGTACTTC
CASSSGAGALYEQYF
>.|TRBV2|TRBD1|TRBJ2-7
TGTGCCAGCAGTTACGAAGTTCCCTATCAGGGACAGGGTGTCTACGAGCAGTACTTC
CASSYEVPYQGQGVYEQYF
>.|TRBV19|.|TRBJ2-7
TGTGCCAGTAGTATTATGACGGGAGACAGCGGCTACGAGCAGTACTTC
CASSIMTGDSGYEQYF
>.|TRBV27|TRBD1|TRBJ2-5
TGTGCCAGCAGACGACAGGGTTTGGGAGAGACCCAGTACTTC
CASRRQGLGETQYF
>.|TRBV18|.|TRBJ2-5
TGTGCCAGCTCACCAGAGACTTCGGAAGAGACCCAGTACTTC
CASSPETSEETQYF
>.|TRBV7-7|.|TRBJ1-5
TGTGCTAGCAGCTACACGAGCCGCAATCAGCCCCAGCATTTT
CASSYTSRNQPQHF
>.|TRBV28|.|TRBJ2-7
TGTGCCAGCAGCCCCCTAGCGACTAGCTACGAGCAGTACTTC
CASSPLATSYEQYF
>.|TRBV15|.|TRBJ2-5
TGTGCCACCAGCAGGACTAACCAAGAGACCCAGTACTTC
CATSRTNQETQYF
>.|TRBV28|.|TRBJ1-2
TGTGCCAGCAGTATATACGGGAGACGCGGCTATGGCTACACCTTC
CASSIYGRRGYGYTF
>.|TRBV6-1|.|TRBJ1-4
TGTGCCAGCAGTGCCCATGGGGGTACTAATGAAAAACTGTTTTTT
CASSAHGGTNEKLFF
>.|TRBV29-1|.|TRBJ2-7
TGCAGCGTTGGTGGGGGCTACGAGCAGTACTTC
CSVGGGYEQYF
>.|TRBV7-9|.|TRBJ2-7
TGTGCCAGCAGCTATATCAACTACGAGCAGTACTTC
CASSYINYEQYF
>.|TRBV21-1|.|TRBJ2-7
TGTGCCAGCATAGGCCGGGAGGGTACCTACGAGCAGTACTTC
CASIGREGTYEQYF
>.|TRBV2|TRBD2|TRBJ2-3
TGTGCCAGCAGTGACCTCGGGGGGGAAGATACGCAGTATTTT
CASSDLGGEDTQYF